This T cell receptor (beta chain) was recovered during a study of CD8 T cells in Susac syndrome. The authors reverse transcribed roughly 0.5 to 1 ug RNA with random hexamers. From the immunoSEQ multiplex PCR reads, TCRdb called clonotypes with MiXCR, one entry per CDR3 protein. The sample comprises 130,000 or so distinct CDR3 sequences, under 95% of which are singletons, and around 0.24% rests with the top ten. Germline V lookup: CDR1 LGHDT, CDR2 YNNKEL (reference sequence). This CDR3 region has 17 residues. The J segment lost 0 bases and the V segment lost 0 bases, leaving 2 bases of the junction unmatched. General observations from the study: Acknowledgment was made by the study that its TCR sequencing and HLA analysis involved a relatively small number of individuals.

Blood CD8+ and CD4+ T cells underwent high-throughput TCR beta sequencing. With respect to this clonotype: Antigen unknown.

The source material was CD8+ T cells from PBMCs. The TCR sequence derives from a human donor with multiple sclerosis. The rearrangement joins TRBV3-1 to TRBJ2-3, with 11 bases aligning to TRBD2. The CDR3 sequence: CASSQEGLAESTDTQYF. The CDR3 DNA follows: TGTGCCAGCAGCCAAGAGGGACTAGCGGAAAGCACAGATACGCAGTATTTT.